This is a list of T cell receptor beta chains from one sample in a study of beta chain features in type 1 diabetes. TCRdb's copy holds only in-frame clones and misses some; the assay was immunoSEQ multiplex PCR. The repertoire holds under 950,000 clones, with about a sixth as singletons. Sequencing used naive CD4+ T cells from blood. These receptors came from a woman between 18 and 29 years old in good health. CDR3s include the opening cysteine and the closing phenylalanine or tryptophan. Fields, in order: D gene, clone size, V gene, J gene, CDR3 DNA, CDR3 protein. The D gene is left open where the match is weak. Size is stated for part of the rows, as once, few or many counts, or as a class when the clone is expanded.

D gene: .
clone size: few
V gene: TRBV29-1
J gene: TRBJ2-3
CDR3 DNA: TGCAGCGCCATTTTAGGGGGCACAGATACGCAGTATTTT
CDR3 protein: CSAILGGTDTQYF

D gene: TRBD2
clone size: few
V gene: TRBV18
J gene: TRBJ2-1
CDR3 DNA: TGTGCCAGCTCACCTGCTAGCGGGAGCTGGAATGAGCAGTTCTTC
CDR3 protein: CASSPASGSWNEQFF

D gene: .
clone size: .
V gene: TRBV6-5
J gene: TRBJ1-5
CDR3 DNA: TGTGCCAGCAGTGAACGATATAGCAATCAGCCCCAGCATTTT
CDR3 protein: CASSERYSNQPQHF

D gene: .
clone size: few
V gene: TRBV5-6
J gene: TRBJ1-4
CDR3 DNA: TGTGCCAGCAGCTTGACCGAGGGGGGTAGGAAACTGTTTTTT
CDR3 protein: CASSLTEGGRKLFF

D gene: .
clone size: few
V gene: TRBV15
J gene: TRBJ2-4
CDR3 DNA: TGTGCCACCAGCAGAGTTACAGGGTTCTCCAACATTCAGTACTTC
CDR3 protein: CATSRVTGFSNIQYF

D gene: .
clone size: .
V gene: TRBV7-2
J gene: TRBJ1-1
CDR3 DNA: TGTGCCAGCAGCCCCCAGGGACCGCCGGACACTGAAGCTTTCTTT
CDR3 protein: CASSPQGPPDTEAFF

D gene: TRBD2
clone size: .
V gene: TRBV7-3
J gene: TRBJ2-2
CDR3 DNA: TGTGCCAGCAGCCAATACCCGGGACTAGGCTTAATGAACACCGGGGAGCTGTTTTTT
CDR3 protein: CASSQYPGLGLMNTGELFF

D gene: .
clone size: once
V gene: TRBV6-5
J gene: TRBJ2-7
CDR3 DNA: TGTGCCAGCAGTTACTCGGGGCAGGGTGCCCACGAGCAGTACTTC
CDR3 protein: CASSYSGQGAHEQYF

D gene: .
clone size: .
V gene: TRBV28
J gene: TRBJ2-7
CDR3 DNA: TGTGCCAGCAGCCCAATCCGGCCGTCCTCCTACGAGCAGTACTTC
CDR3 protein: CASSPIRPSSYEQYF

D gene: TRBD1
clone size: .
V gene: TRBV5-4
J gene: TRBJ2-3
CDR3 DNA: TGTGCCAGCAGCCCAATCACGCGGACAGGCGGCACAGATACGCAGTATTTT
CDR3 protein: CASSPITRTGGTDTQYF

D gene: TRBD1
clone size: few
V gene: TRBV10-2
J gene: TRBJ2-1
CDR3 DNA: TGCGCCAGCAGTGACGTGGGACAGGGGCGCAATGAGCAGTTCTTC
CDR3 protein: CASSDVGQGRNEQFF

D gene: .
clone size: .
V gene: TRBV2
J gene: TRBJ2-7
CDR3 DNA: TGTGCCAACAGTGAGTCACAGAACTACGAGCAGTACTTC
CDR3 protein: CANSESQNYEQYF

D gene: .
clone size: many
V gene: TRBV19
J gene: TRBJ2-1
CDR3 DNA: TGTGCCAGTAGTATCTCGCTAGCGAATTACAATGAGCAGTTCTTC
CDR3 protein: CASSISLANYNEQFF